This is a list of T cell receptor beta chains from one sample in a study of response to subunit inactivated influenza vaccine. TCRdb re-analysed the RT-PCR reads in MiXCR, keeping a single row per CDR3 protein. The sample shows hundreds of thousands of distinct CDR3 sequences, 10% to 15% of them seen only once. The input for sequencing was non-naive T cells sorted from PBMCs, taken less than 15 days before vaccination. Receptors originate from a man in his fifties who received an inactivated influenza vaccine. CDR3s include the opening cysteine and the closing phenylalanine or tryptophan. Size values are once, few and many counts, or a class for expanded clones, and some rows have none.

J gene | clone size | V gene | CDR3 protein
TRBJ2-1 | - | TRBV20-1 | CSVEGLAGAYEQFF
TRBJ2-2 | few | TRBV6-2/TRBV6-3 | CASSHVRVTGELFF
TRBJ1-6 | once | TRBV6-1 | CASRMGTDNSPLHF
TRBJ2-2 | - | TRBV4-3 | CASSQDLGGGNTGELFF
TRBJ2-2 | few | TRBV6-2/TRBV6-3 | CASNEAFPNTGELFF
TRBJ2-2 | - | TRBV10-3 | CAISAGTGSNTGELFF
TRBJ2-2 | - | TRBV19 | CASRSVGRGTGELFF
TRBJ2-2 | few | TRBV28 | CASSRASKWPGELFF
TRBJ1-1 | many | TRBV3-1 | CASSQERRLNTEAFF
TRBJ1-2 | few | TRBV5-6 | CASSLVGQGIFYGYTF
TRBJ1-4 | few | TRBV20-1 | CSATEATNEKLFF
TRBJ2-3 | - | TRBV2 | CASSGVEAGGPVDTQYF
TRBJ2-7 | few | TRBV20-1 | CSATTGIRDYEQYF
TRBJ2-7 | - | TRBV5-5 | CASSLAVEAYEQYF
TRBJ2-5 | many | TRBV7-2 | CASSLAGTGEETQYF
TRBJ2-5 | many | TRBV6-5 | CASSSPQRTQYF
TRBJ1-5 | - | TRBV6-1 | CASSEILRPQHF
TRBJ2-3 | few | TRBV7-6 | CASSLAGRGPDTQYF
TRBJ1-4 | many | TRBV29-1 | CSGGGGPGQGNEKLFF
TRBJ2-5 | many | TRBV4-2 | CASSQDLGGGPYWEETQYF
TRBJ1-1 | few | TRBV7-6 | CASSSLEGAGLEGTEAFF
TRBJ2-1 | many | TRBV20-1 | CSASTSGYFNEQFF
TRBJ2-3 | once | TRBV10-1 | CASSELSSTDTQYF
TRBJ2-1 | few | TRBV3-1 | CASSPGLSGLNEQFF
TRBJ1-1 | few | TRBV30 | CACSGMNTEAFF
TRBJ1-2 | many | TRBV9 | CASSVTGTGGDYGYTF
TRBJ2-3 | - | TRBV4-3 | CASSQAGHFGTDTQYF
TRBJ1-1 | - | TRBV20-1 | CSARQRNTEAFF
TRBJ1-6 | few | TRBV27 | CASSSTPPLAGSPLHF
TRBJ1-2 | - | TRBV20-1 | CSARGGKGVGGYTF
TRBJ2-3 | few | TRBV7-8 | CASSILLTSGRGISTDTQYF
TRBJ2-2 | few | TRBV4-3 | CASSQTYSGGRFTGELFF
TRBJ1-1 | few | TRBV5-1 | CASRLGSMNTEAFF
TRBJ1-6 | - | TRBV6-1 | CASVGATDSPLHF
TRBJ1-1 | many | TRBV28 | CASSFLINTEAFF
TRBJ1-1 | many | TRBV28 | CASSADRPNTEAFF
TRBJ2-7 | many | TRBV5-1 | CASSLALEPYEQYF
TRBJ1-1 | many | TRBV4-3 | CASSQEGMSEAFF
TRBJ2-1 | - | TRBV6-1 | CASSIKGQGNEQFF
TRBJ1-5 | many | TRBV20-1 | CSAGQGGQPQHF
TRBJ2-3 | - | TRBV6-1 | CASSEVATDTQYF